Listed below are T cell receptor beta chains from one sample, sequenced in a study of OX40 agonist ivuxolimab in advanced cancers. Libraries were prepared by immunoSEQ multiplex PCR; TCRdb keeps only in-frame clonotypes and omits some of them. Seen here are tens of thousands of clones, roughly 90% observed once, and the top ten hold roughly 8.6%. The specimen comprised CD4+ or CD8+ T cells sorted from blood, sampled in a trial of the OX40 agonist ivuxolimab. These receptors all stem from an adult with an advanced solid tumor such as melanoma, head and neck, liver or kidney cancer. Both conserved end residues are part of each CDR3. The order of the fields is clone size, V gene, J gene, D gene, CDR3 protein, CDR3 DNA. The D gene is left open where the match is weak. Where a row states a size, it is once, few, many or the class of an expanded clone; other rows omit it.

size: NA; V: TRBV6-4; J: TRBJ1-6; D: NA; CDR3: CASSDSAGLGSPLHF; DNA: TGTGCCAGCAGTGACTCCGCGGGGTTGGGTTCACCCCTCCACTTT
size: NA; V: TRBV7-2; J: TRBJ2-1; D: NA; CDR3: CASSLESGAGNEQFF; DNA: TGTGCCAGCAGCTTAGAGAGTGGGGCCGGGAATGAGCAGTTCTTC
size: NA; V: TRBV6-5; J: TRBJ1-1; D: NA; CDR3: CASILNTEAFF; DNA: TGTGCCAGCATACTAAACACTGAAGCTTTCTTT
size: NA; V: TRBV28; J: TRBJ1-5; D: TRBD1; CDR3: CASRPWTGSRGNQPQHF; DNA: TGTGCCAGCAGACCATGGACAGGGAGTAGGGGCAATCAGCCCCAGCATTTT
size: once; V: TRBV7-2; J: TRBJ1-4; D: NA; CDR3: CASSLALGQGGKLFF; DNA: TGTGCCAGCAGCTTAGCACTTGGGCAGGGAGGAAAACTGTTTTTT
size: NA; V: TRBV6-1; J: TRBJ1-6; D: TRBD1; CDR3: CASSERRDRANSPLHF; DNA: TGTGCCAGCAGTGAAAGGCGGGACAGGGCTAATTCACCCCTCCACTTT
size: NA; V: TRBV25-1; J: TRBJ2-7; D: TRBD1; CDR3: CATLGGKGQGAYEQYF; DNA: TGTGCCACCTTAGGGGGAAAGGGACAGGGGGCATACGAGCAGTACTTC
size: NA; V: TRBV11-3; J: TRBJ1-2; D: NA; CDR3: CASSLGDLSSGYTF; DNA: TGTGCCAGCAGCTTAGGGGATTTGAGCAGCGGCTACACCTTC
size: NA; V: TRBV15; J: TRBJ1-4; D: NA; CDR3: CATSRGGGKLFF; DNA: TGTGCCACCAGCAGAGGGGGTGGAAAACTGTTTTTT
size: once; V: TRBV19; J: TRBJ2-5; D: NA; CDR3: CASSEPPVETQYF; DNA: TGTGCCAGTAGTGAACCACCAGTAGAGACCCAGTACTTC
size: NA; V: TRBV6-1; J: TRBJ2-4; D: NA; CDR3: CASLQGWAKNIQYF; DNA: TGTGCCAGCTTGCAGGGTTGGGCCAAAAACATTCAGTACTTC
size: NA; V: TRBV7-2; J: TRBJ2-2; D: TRBD2; CDR3: CASSFRTSGPTGELFF; DNA: TGTGCCAGCAGCTTCCGGACTAGCGGGCCCACCGGGGAGCTGTTTTTT
size: NA; V: TRBV5-1; J: TRBJ2-5; D: NA; CDR3: CASSFQSTGAGETQYF; DNA: TGCGCCAGCAGCTTTCAAAGCACAGGAGCTGGCGAGACCCAGTACTTC
size: NA; V: TRBV5-6; J: TRBJ2-5; D: NA; CDR3: CASTTWGGGVETQYF; DNA: TGTGCCAGCACCACTTGGGGCGGAGGCGTAGAGACCCAGTACTTC
size: NA; V: TRBV7-2; J: TRBJ2-1; D: TRBD2; CDR3: CASILTSGANEQFF; DNA: TGTGCCAGCATCCTGACTAGCGGGGCCAATGAGCAGTTCTTC
size: NA; V: TRBV5-1; J: TRBJ2-1; D: NA; CDR3: CASSLPGQLNEQFF; DNA: TGCGCCAGCAGCCTTCCCGGACAGCTCAATGAGCAGTTCTTC
size: once; V: TRBV11-2; J: TRBJ2-1; D: TRBD1; CDR3: CASSLIQGGRYNEQFF; DNA: TGTGCCAGCAGCCTCATACAGGGGGGCAGATACAATGAGCAGTTCTTC
size: NA; V: TRBV7-6; J: TRBJ1-5; D: NA; CDR3: CASSPRGRNQPQHF; DNA: TGTGCCAGCAGCCCACGGGGGAGGAATCAGCCCCAGCATTTT
size: once; V: TRBV7-2; J: TRBJ1-2; D: NA; CDR3: CASSLDRANYGYTF; DNA: TGTGCCAGCAGCTTAGATCGGGCTAACTATGGCTACACCTTC
size: NA; V: TRBV20-1; J: TRBJ1-2; D: NA; CDR3: CSDAKGNGYTF; DNA: TGCAGTGACGCGAAGGGTAATGGCTACACCTTC
size: NA; V: TRBV7-7; J: TRBJ2-2; D: NA; CDR3: CASSRAGATGELFF; DNA: TGTGCCAGCAGCCGCGCCGGTGCAACCGGGGAGCTGTTTTTT
size: NA; V: TRBV7-9; J: TRBJ2-1; D: NA; CDR3: CASSPFRTVLDEQFF; DNA: TGTGCCAGCAGCCCTTTTCGGACAGTTTTGGATGAGCAGTTCTTC
size: NA; V: TRBV5-6; J: TRBJ1-1; D: NA; CDR3: CASSRFTEAFF; DNA: TGTGCCAGCAGTAGGTTCACTGAAGCTTTCTTT
size: NA; V: TRBV5-1; J: TRBJ1-2; D: NA; CDR3: CASSFWLASDGYTF; DNA: TGCGCCAGCAGCTTCTGGTTAGCTTCGGATGGCTACACCTTC
size: NA; V: TRBV9; J: TRBJ1-1; D: NA; CDR3: CASSPLPDGNTEAFF; DNA: TGTGCCAGCAGCCCACTCCCGGACGGGAACACTGAAGCTTTCTTT
size: medium-sized; V: TRBV2; J: TRBJ1-6; D: NA; CDR3: CASSDNSPLHF; DNA: TGTGCCAGCAGTGATAACTCACCCCTCCACTTT
size: NA; V: TRBV7-2; J: TRBJ2-1; D: TRBD1; CDR3: CASSSYQGVPFF; DNA: TGTGCCAGCAGCTCTTACCAGGGGGTCCCGTTCTTC
size: few; V: TRBV5-1; J: TRBJ1-3; D: NA; CDR3: CASSPGSSAGNTIYF; DNA: TGCGCCAGCAGTCCTGGAAGCAGCGCTGGAAACACCATATATTTT
size: NA; V: TRBV27; J: TRBJ2-4; D: NA; CDR3: CASGYLRNIQYF; DNA: TGTGCCAGCGGCTACCTGAGGAACATTCAGTACTTC
size: NA; V: TRBV5-6; J: TRBJ2-1; D: NA; CDR3: CASSLTYEQFF; DNA: TGTGCCAGCAGCTTGACCTATGAGCAGTTCTTC
size: NA; V: TRBV30; J: TRBJ2-3; D: NA; CDR3: CAWSVEGDTQYF; DNA: TGTGCCTGGAGTGTAGAGGGCGATACGCAGTATTTT
size: few; V: TRBV9; J: TRBJ1-1; D: NA; CDR3: CASSAPGDEAFF; DNA: TGTGCCAGCAGCGCCCCGGGAGATGAAGCTTTCTTT
size: NA; V: TRBV7-3; J: TRBJ1-5; D: NA; CDR3: CASSLTGDQPQHF; DNA: TGTGCCAGCAGCTTAACAGGGGATCAGCCCCAGCATTTT
size: once; V: TRBV19; J: TRBJ2-1; D: NA; CDR3: CASSPPSSNEQFF; DNA: TGTGCCAGTAGCCCCCCTAGCTCCAATGAGCAGTTCTTC
size: few; V: TRBV2; J: TRBJ1-2; D: TRBD1; CDR3: CASRDRVNSYGYTF; DNA: TGTGCCAGCAGAGACAGGGTAAATTCCTATGGCTACACCTTC
size: NA; V: TRBV7-9; J: TRBJ1-1; D: NA; CDR3: CASSLGEWTEAFF; DNA: TGTGCCAGCAGCTTAGGGGAGTGGACTGAAGCTTTCTTT
size: NA; V: TRBV7-8; J: TRBJ2-2; D: NA; CDR3: CASSGMLGADTGELFF; DNA: TGTGCCAGCAGCGGGATGCTGGGGGCGGACACCGGGGAGCTGTTTTTT
size: NA; V: TRBV27; J: TRBJ2-1; D: NA; CDR3: CASSFTSRGNEQFF; DNA: TGTGCCAGCAGTTTCACGTCAAGGGGAAATGAGCAGTTCTTC
size: NA; V: TRBV5-1; J: TRBJ2-7; D: TRBD2; CDR3: CASSLGLAGGSTSYEQYF; DNA: TGCGCCAGCAGCTTGGGACTAGCGGGGGGTTCAACCTCCTACGAGCAGTACTTC
size: NA; V: TRBV18; J: TRBJ2-7; D: NA; CDR3: CASSPPGADRSYEQYF; DNA: TGTGCCAGCTCACCACCAGGTGCTGACAGATCCTACGAGCAGTACTTC
size: NA; V: TRBV19; J: TRBJ1-2; D: NA; CDR3: CASSGPGQNYGYTF; DNA: TGTGCCAGTAGTGGGCCGGGGCAGAACTATGGCTACACCTTC
size: NA; V: TRBV18; J: TRBJ1-1; D: NA; CDR3: CASSPVGNTEAFF; DNA: TGTGCCAGCTCACCAGTGGGAAACACTGAAGCTTTCTTT
size: NA; V: TRBV7-2; J: TRBJ2-3; D: NA; CDR3: CASSLGGAADTQYF; DNA: TGTGCCAGCAGCTTAGGGGGGGCCGCAGATACGCAGTATTTT